This T cell receptor beta chain was profiled in a study of blood T cell repertoires in COVID-19 (dated by TCRdb to 2018 to 2021). Notes on the research overall: Samples from collaborators originated in the United States, Italy and Spain and spanned both the acute and convalescent phases of COVID-19. Subjects who had been exposed to COVID-19, were actively infected with it, or had recovered from it provided the deeply sampled blood TCRbeta repertoires that made up the dataset. Sample metadata almost always included a de-identified subject ID, COVID-19 status, age in years and sex. The repertoires were made available in a free public database intended to serve as a resource for research on the immune response to SARS-CoV-2. The material from the prospective study consisted of cDNA or gDNA derived from T cells, B-cell-depleted T cells, or PBMCs. HLA class I and class II types, where available, came from metadata supplied by the sample provider rather than from assay-based typing. Samples came from the ongoing ImmuneRACE study (first 160 participants) plus 1,254 subjects from 6 global collaborators.

TCRbeta CDR3 regions were amplified from genomic DNA using the immunoSEQ Assay, a bias-controlled multiplex PCR. Turning to the authors' computational methods: The number of nucleated cells in each sample was estimated by amplification of reference gene primers within the assay. To quantify the absolute abundance of each unique TCRbeta CDR3 rearrangement, sequence reads were collapsed and filtered. For each sample, productive Simpson clonality was calculated by taking the square root of Simpson's diversity index across productive rearrangements. Here the immuneACCESS table is served through TCRdb, limited to in-frame sequences with V and J called. Missing clones are a known gap in these copies; in checked studies unresolved V genes cover under half, and the rest lacks a known reason. V and J calls and clone size are as listed in that table; D and trimming were resolved from the DNA. The sample table lists about 120,000 clones, about 81% of them with a count of one. Together, the top ten hold 7% to 9% of the sample.

The collaborating institutions used their own protocols to collect whole blood in K2EDTA tubes. For TCRbeta analysis, collaborators shipped samples in one of three forms: frozen whole blood, isolated PBMCs, or DNA extracted from either of those sample types. In regard to this clone: Its antigen remains undetermined. No base quality values were provided; no much bigger clone lies one nucleotide off.

Overall results and qualifications from the work: The amount of clinical and demographic metadata varied by source and participant and was provided uncurated.

From cysteine to phenylalanine, the CDR3 is 17 amino acids long. The kept DNA is CDR3 alone, 51 bases in frame from the first base. V and J are trimmed by 4 bases and 1 base, and the gene matches miss 11 bases of the junction. The germline V gene (reference sequence) specifies SGHNT as CDR1 and YYREEE as CDR2. Specimen: peripheral blood. This receptor chain uses TRBV5-4 and TRBJ2-3, and 8 junction bases match TRBD2. The TCR was taken from a man between 65 and 80 years old with acute or convalescent COVID-19. The DNA sequence is given as TGTGCCAGCAGCGCGGGGGGTCTAGCGGGCCGCACAGATACGCAGTATTTT. Translation gives CASSAGGLAGRTDTQYF. This CDR3, with the reference TRBV5-4 and TRBJ2-3 proteins standing in past its ends, gives the full variable domain ETGVTQSPTHLIKTRGQQVTLRCSSQSGHNTVSWYQQALGQGPQFIFQYYREEENGRGNFPPRFSGLQFPNYSSELNVNALELDDSALYLCASSAGGLAGRTDTQYFGPGTRLTVL.